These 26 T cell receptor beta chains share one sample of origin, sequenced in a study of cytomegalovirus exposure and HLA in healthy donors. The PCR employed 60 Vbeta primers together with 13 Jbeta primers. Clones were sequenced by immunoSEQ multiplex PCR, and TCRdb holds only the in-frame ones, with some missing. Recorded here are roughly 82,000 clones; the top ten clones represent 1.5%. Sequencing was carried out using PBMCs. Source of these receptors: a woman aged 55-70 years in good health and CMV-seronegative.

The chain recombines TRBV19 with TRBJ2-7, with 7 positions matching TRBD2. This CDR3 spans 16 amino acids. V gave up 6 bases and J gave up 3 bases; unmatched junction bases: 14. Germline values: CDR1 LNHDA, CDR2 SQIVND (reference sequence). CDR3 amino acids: CASSTPTGGRDYEQYF. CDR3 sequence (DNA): TGTGCCAGTAGCACCCCTACCGGAGGGAGGGACTACGAGCAGTACTTC.

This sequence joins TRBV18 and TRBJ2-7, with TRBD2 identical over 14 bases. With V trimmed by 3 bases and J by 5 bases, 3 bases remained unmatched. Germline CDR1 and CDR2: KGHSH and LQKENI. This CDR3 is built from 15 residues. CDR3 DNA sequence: TGTGCCAGCTCACCCGGGACTAGCGGGAGACACGAGCAGTACTTC. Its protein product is CASSPGTSGRHEQYF.

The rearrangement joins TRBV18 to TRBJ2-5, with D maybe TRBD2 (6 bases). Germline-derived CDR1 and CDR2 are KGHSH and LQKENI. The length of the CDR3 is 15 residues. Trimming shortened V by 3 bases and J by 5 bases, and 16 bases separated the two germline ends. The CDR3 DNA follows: TGTGCCAGCTCACCTGGAGGGCAGCGAGGCGAGACCCAGTACTTC. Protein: CASSPGGQRGETQYF.

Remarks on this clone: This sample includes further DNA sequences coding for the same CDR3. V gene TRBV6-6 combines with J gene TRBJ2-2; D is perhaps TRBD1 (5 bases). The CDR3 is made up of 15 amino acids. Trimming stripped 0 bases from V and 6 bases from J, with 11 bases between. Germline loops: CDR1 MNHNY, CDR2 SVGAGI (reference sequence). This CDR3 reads CASSYSSQGSGELFF. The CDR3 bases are TGTGCCAGCAGTTACTCCTCCCAGGGCTCCGGGGAGCTGTTTTTT.

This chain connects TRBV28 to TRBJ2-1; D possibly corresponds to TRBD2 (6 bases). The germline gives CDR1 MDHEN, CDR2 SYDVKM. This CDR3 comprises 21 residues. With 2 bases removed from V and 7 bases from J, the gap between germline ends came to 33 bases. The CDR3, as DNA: TGTGCCAGCAGTTTAGGGCTCCAGAATAAGGCGGGAACTGGCTTAGGGAATGAGCAGTTCTTC. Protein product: CASSLGLQNKAGTGLGNEQFF.

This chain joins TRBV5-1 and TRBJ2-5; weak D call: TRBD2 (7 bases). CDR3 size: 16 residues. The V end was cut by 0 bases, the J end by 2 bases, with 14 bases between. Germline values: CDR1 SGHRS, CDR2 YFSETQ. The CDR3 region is CASSLAGGLQQETQYF. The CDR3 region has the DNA TGCGCCAGCAGCTTGGCCGGGGGGCTCCAACAAGAGACCCAGTACTTC.

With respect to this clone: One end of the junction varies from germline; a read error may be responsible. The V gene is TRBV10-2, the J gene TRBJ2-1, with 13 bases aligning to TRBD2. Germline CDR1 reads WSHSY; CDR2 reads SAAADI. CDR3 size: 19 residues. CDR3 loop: CASSVGIYTGTSGTGGELF. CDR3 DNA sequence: TGCGCCAGCAGCGTGGGCATCTATACCGGGACTAGCGGGACGGGAGGAGAGCTCTTC.

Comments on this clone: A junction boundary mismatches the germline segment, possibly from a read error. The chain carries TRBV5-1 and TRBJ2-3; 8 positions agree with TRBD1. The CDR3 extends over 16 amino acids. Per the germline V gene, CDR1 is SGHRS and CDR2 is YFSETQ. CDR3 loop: CASSLVEGRGTGTQYF. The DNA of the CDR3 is TGCGCCAGCAGCTTGGTGGAGGGTCGCGGGACAGGTACGCAGTATTTT.

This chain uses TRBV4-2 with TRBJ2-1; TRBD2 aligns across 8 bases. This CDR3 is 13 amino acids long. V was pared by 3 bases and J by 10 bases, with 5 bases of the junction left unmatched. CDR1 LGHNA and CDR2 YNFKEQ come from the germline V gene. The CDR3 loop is CASSHDGRAEQFF. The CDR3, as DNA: TGTGCCAGCAGCCATGACGGGAGGGCCGAGCAGTTCTTC.

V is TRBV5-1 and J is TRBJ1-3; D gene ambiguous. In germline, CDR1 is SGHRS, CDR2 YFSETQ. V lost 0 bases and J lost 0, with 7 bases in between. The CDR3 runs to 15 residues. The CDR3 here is CASSLAGSSGNTIYF. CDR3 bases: TGCGCCAGCAGCTTGGCGGGTAGCTCTGGAAACACCATATATTTT.

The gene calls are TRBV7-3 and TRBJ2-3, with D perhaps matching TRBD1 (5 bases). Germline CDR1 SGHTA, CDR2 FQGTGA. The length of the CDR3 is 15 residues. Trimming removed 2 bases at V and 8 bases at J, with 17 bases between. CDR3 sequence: CASSLRQGLEVTQYF. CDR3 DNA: TGTGCCAGCAGCTTACGGCAGGGCCTAGAGGTTACGCAGTATTTT. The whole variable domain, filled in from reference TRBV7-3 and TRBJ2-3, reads GAGVSQTPSNKVTEKGKYVELRCDPISGHTALYWYRQSLGQGPEFLIYFQGTGAADDSGLPNDRFFAVRPEGSVSTLKIQRTERGDSAVYLCASSLRQGLEVTQYFGPGTRLTVL.

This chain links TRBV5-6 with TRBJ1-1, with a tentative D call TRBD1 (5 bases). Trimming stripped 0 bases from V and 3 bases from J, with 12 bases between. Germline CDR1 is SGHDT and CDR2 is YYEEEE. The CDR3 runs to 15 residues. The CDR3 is CASSLVMGLDTEAFF. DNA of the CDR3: TGTGCCAGCAGCTTGGTTATGGGGCTTGACACTGAAGCTTTCTTT. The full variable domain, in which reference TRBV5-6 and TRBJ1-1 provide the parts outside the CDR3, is DAGVTQSPTHLIKTRGQQVTLRCSPKSGHDTVSWYQQALGQGPQFIFQYYEEEERQRGNFPDRFSGHQFPNYSSELNVNALLLGDSALYLCASSLVMGLDTEAFFGQGTRLTVV.

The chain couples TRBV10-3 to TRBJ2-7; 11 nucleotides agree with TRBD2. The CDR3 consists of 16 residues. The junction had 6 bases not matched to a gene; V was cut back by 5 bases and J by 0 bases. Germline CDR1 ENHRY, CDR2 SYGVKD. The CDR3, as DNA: TGTGCCATCAGTCCCGGACTAGCGGGCCCCTCCTACGAGCAGTACTTC. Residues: CAISPGLAGPSYEQYF.

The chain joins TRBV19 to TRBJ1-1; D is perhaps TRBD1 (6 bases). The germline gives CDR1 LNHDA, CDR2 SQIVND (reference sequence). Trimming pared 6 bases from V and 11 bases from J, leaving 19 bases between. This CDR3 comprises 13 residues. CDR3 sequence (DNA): TGTGCCAGTAGAAACTGGGCAGGGGAGTCTGCTTTCTTT. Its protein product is CASRNWAGESAFF.

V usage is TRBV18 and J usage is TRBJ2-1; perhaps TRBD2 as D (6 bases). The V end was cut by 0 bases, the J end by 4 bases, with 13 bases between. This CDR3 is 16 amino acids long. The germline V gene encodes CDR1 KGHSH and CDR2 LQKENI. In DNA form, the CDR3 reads TGTGCCAGCTCACCACCGTCGGGAGCCCTTTACAATGAGCAGTTCTTC. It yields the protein CASSPPSGALYNEQFF.

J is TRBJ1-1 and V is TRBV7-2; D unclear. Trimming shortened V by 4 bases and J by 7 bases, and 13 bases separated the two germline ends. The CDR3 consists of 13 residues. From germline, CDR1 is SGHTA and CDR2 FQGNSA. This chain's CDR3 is CASSSREGLEAFF. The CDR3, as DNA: TGTGCCAGCAGCTCCCGGGAAGGTCTTGAAGCTTTCTTT.

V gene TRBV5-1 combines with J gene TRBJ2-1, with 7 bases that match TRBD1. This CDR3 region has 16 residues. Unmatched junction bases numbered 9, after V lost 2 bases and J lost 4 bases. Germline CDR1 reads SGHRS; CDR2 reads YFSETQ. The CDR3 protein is CASSFRGTETYNEQFF. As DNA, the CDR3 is TGCGCCAGCAGCTTTAGGGGGACAGAAACTTACAATGAGCAGTTCTTC. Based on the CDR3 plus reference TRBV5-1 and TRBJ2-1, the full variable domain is KAGVTQTPRYLIKTRGQQVTLSCSPISGHRSVSWYQQTPGQGLQFLFEYFSETQRNKGNFPGRFSGRQFSNSRSEMNVSTLELGDSALYLCASSFRGTETYNEQFFGPGTRLTVL.

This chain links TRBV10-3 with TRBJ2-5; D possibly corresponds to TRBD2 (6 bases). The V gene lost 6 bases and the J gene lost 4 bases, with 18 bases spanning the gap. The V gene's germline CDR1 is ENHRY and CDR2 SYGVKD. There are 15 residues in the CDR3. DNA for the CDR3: TGTGCCATCAGCCGCGGACACCAGGAGGGAGAGACCCAGTACTTC. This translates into CAISRGHQEGETQYF.

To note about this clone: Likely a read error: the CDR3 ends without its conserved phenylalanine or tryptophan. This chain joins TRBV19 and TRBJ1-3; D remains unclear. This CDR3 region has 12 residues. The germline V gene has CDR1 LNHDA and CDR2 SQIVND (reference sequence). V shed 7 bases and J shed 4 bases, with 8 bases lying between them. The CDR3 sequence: CASISTGNTIYS. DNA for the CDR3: TGTGCCAGTATCTCGACGGGAAACACCATATATTCT.

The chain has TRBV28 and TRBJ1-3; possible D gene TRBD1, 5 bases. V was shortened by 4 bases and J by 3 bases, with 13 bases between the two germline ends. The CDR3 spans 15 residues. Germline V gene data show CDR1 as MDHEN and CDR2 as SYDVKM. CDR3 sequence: CASSSQGIGGNTIYF. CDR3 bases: TGTGCCAGCAGTTCTCAGGGAATCGGTGGAAACACCATATATTTT. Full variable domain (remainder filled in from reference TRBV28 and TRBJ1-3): DVKVTQSSRYLVKRTGEKVFLECVQDMDHENMFWYRQDPGLGLRLIYFSYDVKMKEKGDIPEGYSVSREKKERFSLILESASTNQTSMYLCASSSQGIGGNTIYFGEGSWLTVV.

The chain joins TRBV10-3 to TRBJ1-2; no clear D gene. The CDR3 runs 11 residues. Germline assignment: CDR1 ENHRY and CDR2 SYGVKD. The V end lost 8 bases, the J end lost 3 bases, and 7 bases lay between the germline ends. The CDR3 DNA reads TGTGCCATCCCCCGGGACTATGGCTACACCTTC. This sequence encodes CAIPRDYGYTF.

CDR3 DNA sequence: TGCGCCAGCAGCTTGGCGGCTAGCGGCTACGAGCAGTACTTC. It yields the protein CASSLAASGYEQYF. The chain is built from TRBV5-1 and TRBJ2-7; 7 bases match TRBD2. The J segment lost 3 bases and the V segment lost 0 bases, leaving 3 bases of the junction unmatched. CDR1 and CDR2 (germline): SGHRS, YFSETQ. The CDR3 sequence is 14 residues long.

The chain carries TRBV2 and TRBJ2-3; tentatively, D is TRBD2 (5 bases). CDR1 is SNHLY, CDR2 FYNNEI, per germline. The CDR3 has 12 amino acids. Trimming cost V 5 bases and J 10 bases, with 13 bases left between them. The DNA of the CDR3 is TGTGCCAGCAGTCTCGGTCGGGATCCGCAGTATTTT. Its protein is CASSLGRDPQYF. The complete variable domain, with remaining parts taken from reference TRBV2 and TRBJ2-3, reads EPEVTQTPSHQVTQMGQEVILRCVPISNHLYFYWYRQILGQKVEFLVSFYNNEISEKSEIFDDQFSVERPDGSNFTLKIRSTKLEDSAMYFCASSLGRDPQYFGPGTRLTVL.

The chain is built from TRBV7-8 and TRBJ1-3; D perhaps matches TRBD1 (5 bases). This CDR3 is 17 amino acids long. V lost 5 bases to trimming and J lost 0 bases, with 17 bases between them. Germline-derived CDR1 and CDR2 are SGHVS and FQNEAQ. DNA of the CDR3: TGTGCCAGCAGCCTGTTTTCAGGGTCAAGCTCTGGAAACACCATATATTTT. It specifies CASSLFSGSSSGNTIYF.

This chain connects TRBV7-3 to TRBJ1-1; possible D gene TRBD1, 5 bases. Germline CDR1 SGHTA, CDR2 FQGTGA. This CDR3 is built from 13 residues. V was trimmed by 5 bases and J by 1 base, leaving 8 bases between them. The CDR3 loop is CASSKDRNTEAFF. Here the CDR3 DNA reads TGTGCCAGCAGCAAAGACAGGAACACTGAAGCTTTCTTT.

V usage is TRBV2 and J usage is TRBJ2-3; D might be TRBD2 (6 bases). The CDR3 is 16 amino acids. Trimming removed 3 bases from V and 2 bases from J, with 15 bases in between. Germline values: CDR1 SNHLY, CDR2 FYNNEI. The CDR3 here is CASSDPAGIPTDTQYF. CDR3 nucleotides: TGTGCCAGCAGTGATCCGGCGGGGATTCCCACAGATACGCAGTATTTT.